One and the same sample provided the 21 T cell receptor beta chains below, sequenced in a study of cytomegalovirus exposure and HLA in healthy donors. In the PCR, 60 Vbeta and 13 Jbeta primers were used. The data were produced by immunoSEQ multiplex PCR, yet TCRdb's version contains in-frame clones alone and is incomplete. This sample has 120,000 or so clones, with 80% found just once. The sequencing input was PBMCs. The receptors here all came from a man aged 40-49 years in good health and CMV-seronegative.

V gene TRBV30 combines with J gene TRBJ1-3, with TRBD1 identical over 9 bases. Per germline, CDR1 GTSNPN and CDR2 SVGIG (reference sequence). CDR3 length: 14 residues. CDR3 in amino acids: CAFGQGNSGNTIYF. The DNA for the CDR3 is TGTGCTTTCGGACAGGGGAACTCTGGAAACACCATATATTTT.

The rearrangement joins TRBV5-4 to TRBJ2-2; tentative D call: TRBD2 (5 bases). V lost 0 bases and J 2 bases, leaving 11 bases between the germline ends. Per the germline V gene, CDR1 is SGHNT and CDR2 is YYREEE (reference sequence). The CDR3 runs 16 residues. CDR3 loop: CASSLGGPGNTGELFF. The CDR3 bases are TGTGCCAGCAGCTTGGGAGGGCCAGGCAACACCGGGGAGCTGTTTTTT. The entire variable domain, with the rest obtained from reference TRBV5-4 and TRBJ2-2, is as follows: ETGVTQSPTHLIKTRGQQVTLRCSSQSGHNTVSWYQQALGQGPQFIFQYYREEENGRGNFPPRFSGLQFPNYSSELNVNALELDDSALYLCASSLGGPGNTGELFFGEGSRLTVL.

V usage is TRBV25-1 and J usage is TRBJ2-1; D not certain. The CDR3 is 13 residues long. Germline V lookup: CDR1 MGHDK, CDR2 SYGVNS. Trimming left V 3 bases short and J 10 bases short, with 13 bases between. CDR3 in DNA: TGTGCCAGCAGTGATCCGACTGGTTGGGAGCAGTTCTTC. This sequence encodes CASSDPTGWEQFF.

This clone was observed a handful of times. This rearrangement joins TRBV11-2 to TRBJ2-3; 7 nucleotides match TRBD1. V shed 4 bases, J shed 6 bases, and the junction held 4 bases outside the gene matches. CDR1 is SGHAT and CDR2 is FQNNGV in the germline V gene. CDR3 length: 13 residues. CDR3 DNA: TGTGCCAGCAGCTGGGCAGGGGGTGATACGCAGTATTTT. Its translation is CASSWAGGDTQYF.

This chain links TRBV19 with TRBJ2-2; D is possibly TRBD2 (6 bases). CDR1 and CDR2 (germline): LNHDA, SQIVND (reference sequence). V was trimmed by 2 bases and J by 5 bases, leaving 12 bases between them. The CDR3 has 15 residues. CDR3: CASSIQQAGTGELFF. In DNA form, the CDR3 reads TGTGCCAGTAGTATACAGCAGGCGGGGACCGGGGAGCTGTTTTTT.

V gene TRBV9 combines with J gene TRBJ2-5, with TRBD2 matching 7 bases. V lost 1 base to trimming and J lost 4 bases; unmatched junction nucleotides: 1. This CDR3 has 13 amino acids. CDR1 and CDR2 (germline): SGDLS, YYNGEE. The CDR3 coding sequence is TGTGCCAGCAGCGTACGCGGGGGAGAGACCCAGTACTTC. This sequence encodes CASSVRGGETQYF.

DNA for the CDR3: TGCGCCAGCAACGCCCAGGGCTTCGGTGAAAAACTGTTTTTT. Protein product: CASNAQGFGEKLFF. The chain uses TRBV5-1 and TRBJ1-4, with D maybe TRBD1 (5 bases). Per germline, CDR1 SGHRS and CDR2 YFSETQ. The V end was cut by 6 bases, the J end by 7 bases, with 16 bases between. The CDR3 totals 14 residues.

The rearrangement links TRBV5-1 to TRBJ1-1, with 9 bases matching TRBD1. CDR1 and CDR2 (germline): SGHRS, YFSETQ. This CDR3 spans 13 amino acids. Losses at the gene ends were 5 bases for V and 1 base for J; bases not matched to a gene: 0. The CDR3 sequence: CASRGQGNTEAFF. In DNA, the CDR3 is TGCGCCAGCAGGGGACAGGGGAACACTGAAGCTTTCTTT.

The sample holds a few counts of this clone. The CDR3: CASSLAGGGNYGYTF. CDR3 DNA: TGCGCCAGCAGCTTGGCCGGTGGAGGGAATTATGGCTACACCTTC. The chain is built from TRBV5-1 and TRBJ1-2; D is unclear. The CDR3 is 15 residues long. Germline CDR1 is SGHRS and CDR2 is YFSETQ. V was cut by 0 bases and J by 5 bases, with 14 bases left in between. Full variable domain (outside the CDR3, taken from reference TRBV5-1 and TRBJ1-2): KAGVTQTPRYLIKTRGQQVTLSCSPISGHRSVSWYQQTPGQGLQFLFEYFSETQRNKGNFPGRFSGRQFSNSRSEMNVSTLELGDSALYLCASSLAGGGNYGYTFGSGTRLTVV.

The chain recombines TRBV6-5 with TRBJ2-7; D not resolved. The V end lost 2 bases, the J end lost 4 bases, and 15 bases lay between the germline ends. The germline V gene has CDR1 MNHEY and CDR2 SVGAGI. The CDR3 covers 15 residues. The CDR3 spells CASSYGQSPLYEQYF. DNA of the CDR3: TGTGCCAGCAGTTACGGGCAATCCCCATTATACGAGCAGTACTTC.

The chain is built from TRBV7-9 and TRBJ2-2, with D possibly matching TRBD1 (6 bases). The CDR3 runs to 14 residues. Between the trimmed V and J ends, which lost 3 bases and 7 bases, there was a span of 12 bases. Germline assignment: CDR1 SEHNR and CDR2 FQNEAQ (reference sequence). The DNA for the CDR3 is TGTGCCAGCAGCTTTGACAGGAGCTACGGGGAGCTGTTTTTT. Its protein product is CASSFDRSYGELFF.

This chain connects TRBV15 to TRBJ2-7, with TRBD1 matching 9 bases. The CDR3 length is 20 residues. CDR1 is LNHNV, CDR2 YYDKDF, per germline (reference sequence). V trimming: 3 bases; J trimming: 6 bases; junction bases outside the gene matches: 24. This CDR3 reads CATSRDRGIPGRTGVSEQYF. In nucleotides, the CDR3 is TGTGCCACCAGCAGGGACCGAGGGATCCCCGGTAGGACAGGGGTGAGCGAGCAGTACTTC.

V usage is TRBV9 and J usage is TRBJ2-2; 12 positions match TRBD1. The trim removed 3 bases at V and 5 bases at J, leaving 8 bases unmatched. From germline, CDR1 is SGDLS and CDR2 YYNGEE. The CDR3 sequence is 17 residues long. The CDR3, as DNA: TGTGCCAGCAGCGCCCCCCGGGACAGGGGGCAGACCGGGGAGCTGTTTTTT. Translation gives CASSAPRDRGQTGELFF.

This clone was counted only a few times. V gene TRBV6-5 combines with J gene TRBJ2-3, with D possibly matching TRBD1 (6 bases). The CDR3 is 12 amino acids. Trimming stripped 2 bases from V and 14 bases from J, with 14 bases between. The V gene's germline CDR1 is MNHEY and CDR2 SVGAGI. In nucleotides, the CDR3 is TGTGCCAGCAGTTACCCGAAGGGACACGCGTATTTT. As protein: CASSYPKGHAYF.

This sequence joins TRBV6-1 and TRBJ2-7, with 7 bases aligning to TRBD1. The CDR3 sequence is 12 residues long. Looked up from germline, CDR1 is MNHNS and CDR2 is SASEGT. V gave up 11 bases and J gave up 4 bases; unmatched junction bases: 8. The CDR3 bases are TGTGCCTCTTCCGGGACAGTGTACGAGCAGTACTTC. It encodes CASSGTVYEQYF.

This clone was detected a few times. This rearrangement joins TRBV7-2 to TRBJ2-1; D might be TRBD1 (5 bases). Between the trimmed V and J ends, which lost 11 bases and 5 bases, there was a span of 16 bases. The germline V gene has CDR1 SGHTA and CDR2 FQGNSA. This CDR3 is built from 13 residues. The CDR3 bases are TGTGCCTGCAAAGTAGGGGAAGACAATGAGCAGTTCTTC. It codes for CACKVGEDNEQFF. The complete variable domain, with remaining parts taken from reference TRBV7-2 and TRBJ2-1, reads GAGVSQSPSNKVTEKGKDVELRCDPISGHTALYWYRQSLGQGLEFLIYFQGNSAPDKSGLPSDRFSAERTGGSVSTLTIQRTQQEDSAVYLCACKVGEDNEQFFGPGTRLTVL.

V gene TRBV7-3 combines with J gene TRBJ2-1; 12 nucleotides match TRBD2. CDR1 is SGHTA and CDR2 is FQGTGA in the germline V gene. CDR3 size: 15 residues. V shed 5 bases, J shed 9 bases, and the junction held 8 bases outside the gene matches. This CDR3 is CASSQGLAGAGEQFF. For the CDR3, the DNA is TGTGCCAGCAGCCAGGGACTAGCGGGTGCGGGTGAGCAGTTCTTC.

The V gene is TRBV30, the J gene TRBJ2-2; the D is unclear. The CDR3 contains 15 residues. Germline V CDR1 and CDR2: GTSNPN, SVGIG (reference sequence). Written as DNA, the CDR3 is TGTGCGCGCGAGCCGCCGTACGCGAACACCGGGGAGCTGTTTTTT. It codes for CAREPPYANTGELFF.

This clone was seen a single time. This chain links TRBV6-5 with TRBJ2-5; TRBD1 agrees at 10 bases. The CDR3 length is 14 residues. Losses at the gene ends were 4 bases for V and 5 bases for J; bases not matched to a gene: 4. CDR1 is MNHEY and CDR2 is SVGAGI in the germline V gene. The CDR3 loop reads CASSWDRGWETQYF. For the CDR3, the DNA is TGTGCCAGCAGTTGGGACAGGGGTTGGGAGACCCAGTACTTC.

CDR3 sequence reads: CASSPSGSRNNEQFF. The CDR3 region has the DNA TGTGCCAGCTCTCCGAGCGGGAGTCGGAACAATGAGCAGTTCTTC. The V call is TRBV18, the J call TRBJ2-1; the match to TRBD2 covers 8 bases. The CDR3 has 15 residues. After removal of 6 bases from V and 5 bases from J, the junction contained 9 bases not matched to a gene. Per the germline V gene, CDR1 is KGHSH and CDR2 is LQKENI.

This clone was recorded only once. CDR3 sequence: CASSGRVMNTEAFF. CDR3 bases: TGTGCCAGCAGTGGTCGGGTCATGAACACTGAAGCTTTCTTT. The chain combines TRBV6-6 with TRBJ1-1; D is uncertain. Germline V gene data show CDR1 as MNHNY and CDR2 as SVGAGI (reference sequence). CDR3 length: 14 residues. Trimming removed 5 bases at V and 0 bases at J, with 10 bases between.